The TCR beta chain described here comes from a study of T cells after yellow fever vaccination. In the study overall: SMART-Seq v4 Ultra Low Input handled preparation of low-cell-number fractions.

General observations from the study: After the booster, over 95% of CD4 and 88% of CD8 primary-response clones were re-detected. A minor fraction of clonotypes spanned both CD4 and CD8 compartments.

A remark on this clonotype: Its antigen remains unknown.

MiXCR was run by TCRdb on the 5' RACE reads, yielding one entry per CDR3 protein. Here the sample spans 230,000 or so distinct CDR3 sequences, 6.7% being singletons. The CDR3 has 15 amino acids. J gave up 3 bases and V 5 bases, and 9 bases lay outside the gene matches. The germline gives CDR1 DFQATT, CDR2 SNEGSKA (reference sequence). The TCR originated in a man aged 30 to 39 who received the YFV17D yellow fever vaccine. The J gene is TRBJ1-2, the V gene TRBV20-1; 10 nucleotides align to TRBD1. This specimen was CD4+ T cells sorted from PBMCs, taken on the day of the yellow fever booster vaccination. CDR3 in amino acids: CSASLGQGGDYGYTF. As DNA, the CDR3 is TGCAGTGCTTCTCTCGGACAGGGGGGGGACTATGGCTACACCTTC.